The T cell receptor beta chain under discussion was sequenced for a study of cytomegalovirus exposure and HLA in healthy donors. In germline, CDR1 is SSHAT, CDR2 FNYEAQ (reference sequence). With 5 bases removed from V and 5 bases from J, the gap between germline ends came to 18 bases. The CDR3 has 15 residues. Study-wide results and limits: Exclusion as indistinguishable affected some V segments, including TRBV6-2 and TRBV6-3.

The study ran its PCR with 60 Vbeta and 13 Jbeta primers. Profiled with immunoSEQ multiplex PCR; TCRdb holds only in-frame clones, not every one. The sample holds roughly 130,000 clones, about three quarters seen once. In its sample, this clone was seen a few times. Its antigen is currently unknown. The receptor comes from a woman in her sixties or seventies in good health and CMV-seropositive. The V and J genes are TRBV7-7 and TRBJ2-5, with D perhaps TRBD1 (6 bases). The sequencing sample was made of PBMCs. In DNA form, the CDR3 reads TGTGCCAGCAGCCCCCAACCAGGGGCGTCGGAGACCCAGTACTTC. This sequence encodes CASSPQPGASETQYF.